This T cell receptor beta chain comes out of a study of blood T cell repertoires in COVID-19. Study background: Samples representing acute and convalescent COVID-19 were sourced from the United States, Italy and Spain. The analysed material was cDNA or gDNA that came from T cells, B-cell-depleted T cells, or PBMCs.

Cohorts were assigned according to the clinical history that participants reported. This clone was seen a single time. As originally analysed: Estimation of nucleated cell counts relied on the amplification of reference gene primers. Using immunoSEQ multiplex PCR, the repertoire was profiled, and TCRdb retains in-frame clones only, with some absent. The DNA was the basis for D and trimming; V, J and clone size are from that table. The table records about 150,000 clones, roughly 90% of them present only once. The ends were cut back, 5 bases at V and 0 bases at J, with 10 bases in the middle. The CDR3 has 14 amino acids. Germline CDR1 and CDR2: ENHRY and SYGVKD.

This chain uses TRBV10-3 with TRBJ1-1; possible D gene TRBD1, 6 bases. The receptor comes from a woman under 40 with acute COVID-19. Sequencing was carried out using PBMCs or T cells enriched from blood (not recorded which). CDR3: CAISMDSLNTEAFF. The CDR3 DNA follows: TGTGCCATCAGTATGGACAGTTTGAACACTGAAGCTTTCTTT.